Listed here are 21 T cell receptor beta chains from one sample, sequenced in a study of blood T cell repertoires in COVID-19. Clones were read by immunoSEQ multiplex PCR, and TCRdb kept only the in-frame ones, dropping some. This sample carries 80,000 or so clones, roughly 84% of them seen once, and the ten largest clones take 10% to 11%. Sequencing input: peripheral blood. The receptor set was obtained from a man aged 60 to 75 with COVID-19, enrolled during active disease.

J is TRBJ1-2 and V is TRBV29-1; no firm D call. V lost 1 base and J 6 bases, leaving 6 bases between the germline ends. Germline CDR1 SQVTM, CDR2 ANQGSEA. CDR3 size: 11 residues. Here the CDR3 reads CSVEGGDGYTF. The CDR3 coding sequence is TGCAGCGTTGAAGGTGGAGATGGCTACACCTTC.

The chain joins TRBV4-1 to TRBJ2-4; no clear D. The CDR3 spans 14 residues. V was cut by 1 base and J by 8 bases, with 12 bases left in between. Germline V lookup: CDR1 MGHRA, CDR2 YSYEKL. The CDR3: CASSQASRRDIQYF. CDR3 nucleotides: TGCGCCAGCAGCCAAGCCTCCAGACGGGACATTCAGTACTTC.

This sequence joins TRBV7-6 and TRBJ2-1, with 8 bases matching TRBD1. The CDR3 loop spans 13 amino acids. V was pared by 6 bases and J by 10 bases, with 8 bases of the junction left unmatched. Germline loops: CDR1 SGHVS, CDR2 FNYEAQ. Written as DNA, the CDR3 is TGTGCCAGCAGATTCGCGGGGACAGGCGAGCAGTTCTTC. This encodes CASRFAGTGEQFF.

The CDR3 spells CASSSRLAGVQNEQFF. Here the CDR3 DNA reads TGTGCCAGCAGCTCCCGACTAGCGGGAGTTCAAAATGAGCAGTTCTTC. The chain recombines TRBV3-1 (or the pseudogene TRBV3-2) with TRBJ2-1; 12 bases are shared with TRBD2. Trimming removed 5 bases from V and 7 bases from J; junction bases left unmatched: 9. The CDR3 consists of 16 residues. Germline V CDR1 and CDR2: LGHDT, YNNKEL (reference sequence).

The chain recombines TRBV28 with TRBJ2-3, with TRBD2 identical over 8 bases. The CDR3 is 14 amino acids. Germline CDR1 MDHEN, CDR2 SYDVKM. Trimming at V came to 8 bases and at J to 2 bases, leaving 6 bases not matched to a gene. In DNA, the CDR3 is TGTGCCAGCGCGGGGGGCGGATCCACAGATACGCAGTATTTT. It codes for CASAGGGSTDTQYF.

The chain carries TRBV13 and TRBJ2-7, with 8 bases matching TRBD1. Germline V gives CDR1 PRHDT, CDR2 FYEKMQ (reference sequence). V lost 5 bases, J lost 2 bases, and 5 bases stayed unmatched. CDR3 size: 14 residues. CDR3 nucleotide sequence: TGTGCCAGCAGCAAAAGACAGGGGACCTACGAGCAGTACTTC. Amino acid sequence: CASSKRQGTYEQYF.

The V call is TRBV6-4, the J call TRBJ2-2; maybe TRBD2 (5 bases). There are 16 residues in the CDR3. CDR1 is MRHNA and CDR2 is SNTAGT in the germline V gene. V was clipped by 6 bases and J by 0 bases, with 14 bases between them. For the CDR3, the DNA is TGTGCCAGCAGCCCAGAGGGCTCCCCGAACACCGGGGAGCTGTTTTTT. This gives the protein CASSPEGSPNTGELFF.

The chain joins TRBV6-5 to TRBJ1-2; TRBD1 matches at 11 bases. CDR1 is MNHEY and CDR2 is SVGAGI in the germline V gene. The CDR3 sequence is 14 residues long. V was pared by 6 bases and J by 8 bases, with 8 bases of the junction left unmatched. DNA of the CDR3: TGTGCCAGCAGCCAAGGACAGGGGGCGGAAGGCTACACCTTC. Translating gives CASSQGQGAEGYTF.

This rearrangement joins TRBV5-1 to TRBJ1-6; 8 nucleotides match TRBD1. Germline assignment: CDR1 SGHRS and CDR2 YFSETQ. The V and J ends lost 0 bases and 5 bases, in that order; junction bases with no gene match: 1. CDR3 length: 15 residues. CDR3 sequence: CASSLGQGNNSPLHF. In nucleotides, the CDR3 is TGCGCCAGCAGCTTGGGACAGGGGAATAATTCACCCCTCCACTTT.

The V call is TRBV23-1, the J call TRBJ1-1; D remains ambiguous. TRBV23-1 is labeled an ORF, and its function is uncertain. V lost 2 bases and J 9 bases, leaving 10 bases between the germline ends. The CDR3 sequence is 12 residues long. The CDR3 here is CASSQSPKQAFF. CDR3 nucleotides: TGCGCCAGCAGTCAAAGTCCGAAGCAAGCTTTCTTT.

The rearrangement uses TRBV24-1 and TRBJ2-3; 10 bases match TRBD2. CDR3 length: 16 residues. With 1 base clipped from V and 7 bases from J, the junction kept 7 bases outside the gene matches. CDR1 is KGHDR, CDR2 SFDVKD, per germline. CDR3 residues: CATSDFSGTSVYTQYF. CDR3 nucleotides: TGTGCCACCAGTGATTTTTCAGGGACTAGCGTATATACGCAGTATTTT.

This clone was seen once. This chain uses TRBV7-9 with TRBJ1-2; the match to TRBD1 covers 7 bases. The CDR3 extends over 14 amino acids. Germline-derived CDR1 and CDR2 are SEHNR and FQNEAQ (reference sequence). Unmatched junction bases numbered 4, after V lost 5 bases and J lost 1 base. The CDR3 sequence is CASSRGQNNYGYTF. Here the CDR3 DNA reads TGTGCCAGCAGCCGGGGACAGAATAACTATGGCTACACCTTC.

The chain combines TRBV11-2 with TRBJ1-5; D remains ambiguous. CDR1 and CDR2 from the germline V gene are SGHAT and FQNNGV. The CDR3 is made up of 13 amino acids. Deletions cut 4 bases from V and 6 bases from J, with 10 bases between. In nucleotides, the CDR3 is TGTGCCAGCAGCTATTCCGGGTTTCAGCCCCAGCATTTT. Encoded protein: CASSYSGFQPQHF.

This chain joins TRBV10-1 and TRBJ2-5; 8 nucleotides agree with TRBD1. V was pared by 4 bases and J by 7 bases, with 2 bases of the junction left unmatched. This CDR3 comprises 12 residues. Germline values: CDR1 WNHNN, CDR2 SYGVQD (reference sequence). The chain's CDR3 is CASSVTGGTQYF. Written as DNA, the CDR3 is TGCGCCAGCAGTGTAACAGGGGGGACCCAGTACTTC.

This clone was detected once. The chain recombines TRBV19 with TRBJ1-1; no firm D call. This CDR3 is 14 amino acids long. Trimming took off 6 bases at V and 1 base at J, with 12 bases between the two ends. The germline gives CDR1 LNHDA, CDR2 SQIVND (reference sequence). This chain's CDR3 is CASSRGSGNTEAFF. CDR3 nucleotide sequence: TGTGCCAGTAGCCGCGGTTCTGGGAACACTGAAGCTTTCTTT.

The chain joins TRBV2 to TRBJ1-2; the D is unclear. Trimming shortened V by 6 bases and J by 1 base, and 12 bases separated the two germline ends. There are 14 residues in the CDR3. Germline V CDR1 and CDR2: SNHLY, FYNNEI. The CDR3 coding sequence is TGTGCCAGCAGCGAACTACAGAGTAACTATGGCTACACCTTC. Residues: CASSELQSNYGYTF.

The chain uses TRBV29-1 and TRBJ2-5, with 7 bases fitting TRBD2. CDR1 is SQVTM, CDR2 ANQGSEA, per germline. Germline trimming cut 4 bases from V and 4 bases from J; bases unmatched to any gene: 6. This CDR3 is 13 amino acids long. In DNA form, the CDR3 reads TGCAGCGTTGTCATAGCGGGTATAGAGACCCAGTACTTC. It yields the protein CSVVIAGIETQYF.

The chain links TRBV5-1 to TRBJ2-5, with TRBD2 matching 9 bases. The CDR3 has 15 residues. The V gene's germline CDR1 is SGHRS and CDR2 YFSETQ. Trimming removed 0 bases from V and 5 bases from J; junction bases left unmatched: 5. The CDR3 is CASSLVSSGMETQYF. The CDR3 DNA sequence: TGCGCCAGCAGCTTGGTTTCTAGCGGGATGGAGACCCAGTACTTC. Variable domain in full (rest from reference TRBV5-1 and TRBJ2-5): KAGVTQTPRYLIKTRGQQVTLSCSPISGHRSVSWYQQTPGQGLQFLFEYFSETQRNKGNFPGRFSGRQFSNSRSEMNVSTLELGDSALYLCASSLVSSGMETQYFGPGTRLLVL.

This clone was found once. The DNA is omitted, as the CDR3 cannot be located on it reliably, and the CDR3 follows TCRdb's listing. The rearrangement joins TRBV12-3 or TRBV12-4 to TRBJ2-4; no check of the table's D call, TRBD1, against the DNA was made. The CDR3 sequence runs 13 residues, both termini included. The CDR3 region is CASSLVGQGAEYF.

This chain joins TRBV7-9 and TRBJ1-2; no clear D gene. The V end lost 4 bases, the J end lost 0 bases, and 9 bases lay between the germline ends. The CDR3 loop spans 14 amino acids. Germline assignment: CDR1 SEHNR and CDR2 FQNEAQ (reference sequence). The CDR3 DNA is TGTGCCAGCAGCTCCGGGAGCGCTAACTATGGCTACACCTTC. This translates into CASSSGSANYGYTF.

The DNA for the CDR3 is TGTGCCACCAGTGCCCCTAGCTCCTACGAGCAGTACTTC. This encodes CATSAPSSYEQYF. V usage is TRBV24-1 and J usage is TRBJ2-7; D is unresolved. The V gene lost 5 bases and the J gene lost 0 bases, with 7 bases spanning the gap. Per the germline V gene, CDR1 is KGHDR and CDR2 is SFDVKD. The CDR3 sequence is 13 residues long.